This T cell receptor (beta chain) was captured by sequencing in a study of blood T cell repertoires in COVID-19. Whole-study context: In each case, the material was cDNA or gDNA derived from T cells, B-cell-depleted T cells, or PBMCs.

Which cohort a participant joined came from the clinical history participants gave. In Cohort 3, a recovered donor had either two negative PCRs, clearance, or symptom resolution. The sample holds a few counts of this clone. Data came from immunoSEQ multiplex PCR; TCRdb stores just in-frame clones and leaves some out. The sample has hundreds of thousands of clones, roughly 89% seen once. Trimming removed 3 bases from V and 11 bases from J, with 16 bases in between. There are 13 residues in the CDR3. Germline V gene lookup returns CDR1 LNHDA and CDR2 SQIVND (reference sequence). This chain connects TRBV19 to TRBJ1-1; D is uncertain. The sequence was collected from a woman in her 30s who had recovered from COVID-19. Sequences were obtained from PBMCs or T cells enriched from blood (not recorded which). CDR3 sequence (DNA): TGTGCCAGTAGTATGGGTCTTTTTTTGGAGGCTTTCTTT. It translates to CASSMGLFLEAFF.